This T cell receptor beta chain stems from a study of OX40 agonist ivuxolimab in advanced cancers. Study information: Partial response was recorded in three patients: one hepatocellular carcinoma and two cutaneous melanoma cases. Study results and caveats: On average, CD8+ T cells showed a greater number of expanded clones than CD4+.

Worth noting for this clone: Its target is not known.

Germline V gene sequence: CDR1 SEHNR, CDR2 FQNEAQ (reference sequence). The CDR3 extends over 12 amino acids. Trimming cost V 5 bases and J 2 bases, with 6 bases left between them. With autoimmune disease history or systemic immunosuppression, patients were excluded. TCRdb's table, derived via immunoSEQ multiplex PCR, lists solely in-frame clones and lacks some. Among around 99,000 clones listed, 90% were seen once. This receptor was obtained from an adult with an advanced solid tumor such as melanoma, head and neck, liver or kidney cancer. The rearrangement joins TRBV7-9 to TRBJ1-1; D remains ambiguous. The sample consisted of CD4+ or CD8+ T cells sorted from blood, taken in a trial of the OX40 agonist ivuxolimab. The CDR3 coding sequence is TGTGCCAGCAGCAAGGTAAACACTGAAGCTTTCTTT. Translating it yields CASSKVNTEAFF. Combining the CDR3 with reference TRBV7-9 and TRBJ1-1 gives the whole variable domain DTGVSQNPRHKITKRGQNVTFRCDPISEHNRLYWYRQTLGQGPEFLTYFQNEAQLEKSRLLSDRFSAERPKGSFSTLEIQRTEQGDSAMYLCASSKVNTEAFFGQGTRLTVV.